This TCR beta chain is drawn from a study of blood T cell repertoires in COVID-19 (dated by TCRdb to about 2020). About the study as a whole: Samples from collaborators originated in the United States, Italy and Spain and spanned both the acute and convalescent phases of COVID-19. Nearly every sample came with metadata listing a de-identified subject ID, COVID-19 status, age in years and sex. A freely available public database, intended as a resource for researchers studying the immune response to SARS-CoV-2, is where the repertoires were released. Where available, HLA class I and class II types were taken from metadata supplied by the sample provider and were not determined by assay-based typing. Deeply sampled blood TCRbeta repertoires from subjects exposed to, actively infected with, or recovered from COVID-19 were included in the dataset. Samples came from the ongoing ImmuneRACE study (first 160 participants) plus 1,254 subjects from 6 global collaborators. The prospective study material was composed of cDNA or gDNA derived from T cells, B-cell-depleted T cells, or PBMCs. Study-wide findings and limitations: The quantity of clinical and demographic metadata differed by source and by participant and was supplied without curation.

The germline V gene (reference sequence) sets CDR1 to SEHNR and CDR2 to FQNEAQ. The germline V and J ends show losses of 3 bases and 9 bases respectively, and no gene match explains 11 bases of the junction. The CDR3, cysteine through phenylalanine, is 15 amino acids long. Only CDR3 DNA is held: 45 bases, read in frame from base 1. TCRbeta CDR3 regions were amplified from genomic DNA by means of the immunoSEQ Assay, a bias-controlled multiplex PCR. In the paper's pipeline: The number of nucleated cells in each sample was estimated by amplification of reference gene primers within the assay. To quantify the absolute abundance of each unique TCRbeta CDR3 rearrangement, sequence reads were collapsed and filtered. For each sample, productive Simpson clonality was calculated as the square root of Simpson's diversity index over productive rearrangements. TCRdb obtained this table from immuneACCESS and retained in-frame rearrangements with V and J assigned. These tables miss some clones; where compared with another copy, unresolved V genes account for less than half of the shortfall, and the remainder is unexplained. The V and J calls and clone size come from that table; D and trimming were worked out from the DNA. Across this sample there are a few hundred thousand clones, with approximately 77% seen only once. 3% to 4% of the sample is held by the ten biggest clonotypes.

The collaborating institutions used their own protocols to collect whole blood in K2EDTA tubes. For TCRbeta analysis, collaborators shipped samples in one of three forms: frozen whole blood, isolated PBMCs, or DNA extracted from either of those sample types. Turning to this clone: Which antigen it targets is not known. No much larger clone is present one base from it, and per-base qualities are unavailable.

The chain joins TRBV7-9 to TRBJ2-7, and TRBD2 aligns with 10 junction nucleotides. The source material was peripheral blood. This sequence was found in a woman older than 75 with acute or convalescent COVID-19. The CDR3 has the sequence CASSLGIAGGFGQYF. The bases read TGTGCCAGCAGCTTGGGTATAGCGGGGGGCTTCGGGCAGTACTTC.